Listed below are T cell receptor beta chains from one sample, sequenced in a study of blood T cell repertoires in COVID-19. Sequencing was performed with immunoSEQ multiplex PCR; in TCRdb, only in-frame clones are kept and a portion is missing. The table lists approximately 260,000 clones, 70% to 90% of them singletons. Material for sequencing was peripheral blood. The receptors originated from a man in his sixties who had recovered from COVID-19. The CDR3 runs from the conserved cysteine through the conserved F or W. A D gene is named only where the DNA matches it firmly. A row's size may be missing; if present it is once, few, many or a size class.

TGTGCCAGCAGTGTCGGACAGGGAAGGGTCTATGGCTACACCTTC,CASSVGQGRVYGYTF,-,TRBV27,TRBD1,TRBJ1-2
TGTGCCAGCAGCTTGGCCTTTACAGGGCTCTCTGGAAACACCATATATTTT,CASSLAFTGLSGNTIYF,once,TRBV5-5,-,TRBJ1-3
TGTGCTAGTGGCCCCAAGACAAGCCCTCAAATAAGCTCTGGAAACACCATATATTTT,CASGPKTSPQISSGNTIYF,-,TRBV12-5,-,TRBJ1-3
TGCGCCAGCAGCTTGGGACAGGGGGCCGGGGAGCTGTTTTTT,CASSLGQGAGELFF,once,TRBV5-1,TRBD1,TRBJ2-2
TGTGCCAGCAGCGTAGAAGGGAGGAACACTGAAGCTTTCTTT,CASSVEGRNTEAFF,-,TRBV9,-,TRBJ1-1
TGTGCCAGCAGCCCAGACAGGGTGGCAGATACGCAGTATTTT,CASSPDRVADTQYF,-,TRBV7-7,TRBD1,TRBJ2-3
TGTGCCAGCAGTAAAAACGGGGTCACAGATACGCAGTATTTT,CASSKNGVTDTQYF,-,TRBV7-2,-,TRBJ2-3
TGTGCCAGCAGTTTATTGCGGAACACTGAAGCTTTCTTT,CASSLLRNTEAFF,-,TRBV28,-,TRBJ1-1
TGTGCCAGCAGCTTAGTTAGCGGTTCCTACAATGAGCAGTTCTTC,CASSLVSGSYNEQFF,once,TRBV7-2,-,TRBJ2-1
TGTGCCAGCAGCTCAAGGGCGGGGGGAGGCGATCAGCCCCAGCATTTT,CASSSRAGGGDQPQHF,-,TRBV7-2,-,TRBJ1-5
TGTGCCAGCAGTTTACTGGACGGGGGGGCCTACGAGCAGTACTTC,CASSLLDGGAYEQYF,-,TRBV28,TRBD2,TRBJ2-7
TGTGCCAGCAGCTTAAGGACAGGCAATCAGCCCCAGCATTTT,CASSLRTGNQPQHF,-,TRBV7-2,-,TRBJ1-5
TGTGCCAGCAGCCGTCATCAGGAAGGCTACACCTTC,CASSRHQEGYTF,-,TRBV12-3/TRBV12-4,-,TRBJ1-2
TGTGCCAGCAGCAACACCGAGCGGGGGGGCCGGGATACGCAGTATTTT,CASSNTERGGRDTQYF,-,TRBV5-8,TRBD2,TRBJ2-3
TGTGCCAGCAGCCAAGACAATACGGGACTCTACGAGCAGTACTTC,CASSQDNTGLYEQYF,few,TRBV3-1/TRBV3-2,-,TRBJ2-7
TGTGCCAGCAGTGTCCGGGACACCAATTCACCCCTCCACTTT,CASSVRDTNSPLHF,few,TRBV25-1,-,TRBJ1-6
TGCGCCAGCAGCTTGCGTCCGGGGGGGAACACTGAAGCTTTCTTT,CASSLRPGGNTEAFF,once,TRBV5-1,-,TRBJ1-1
TGTGCCAGCAGCCCGGTGGGAGCGGGAATCTACGAGCAGTACTTC,CASSPVGAGIYEQYF,-,TRBV11-3,TRBD2,TRBJ2-7
TGTGCCATCAGTGATCCGGGACTAGCGGGAGGACCGAGCTCCTACAATGAGCAGTTCTTC,CAISDPGLAGGPSSYNEQFF,-,TRBV10-3,TRBD2,TRBJ2-1
TGTGCCAGCACAGGGGTGACTGAAGCTTTCTTT,CASTGVTEAFF,once,TRBV28,-,TRBJ1-1
TGTGCCAGCAGCTTTATAGGGGGAACTGAAGCTTTCTTT,CASSFIGGTEAFF,-,TRBV5-6,-,TRBJ1-1
TGTGCCAGTAGTATAAGTTCGGTTAACTATGGCTACACCTTC,CASSISSVNYGYTF,-,TRBV19,-,TRBJ1-2
TGTGCCAGCAGCTTGAGTCCAGGGGCGAGGCCCTACAATGAGCAGTTCTTC,CASSLSPGARPYNEQFF,-,TRBV7-2,-,TRBJ2-1
TGTGCCAGCAGTTTATATCAGGGGGCGGGGGAGACCCAGTACTTC,CASSLYQGAGETQYF,-,TRBV28,TRBD1,TRBJ2-5
TGTGCCAGCAGCCCCGGGGCGGGAGGGAAAGAGACCCAGTACTTC,CASSPGAGGKETQYF,-,TRBV7-9,TRBD2,TRBJ2-5
TGTGCCACCAGTGATCCAGACAGATACCAAGAGACCCAGTACTTC,CATSDPDRYQETQYF,-,TRBV24-1,-,TRBJ2-5
TGTGCCAGCAGCCCCAGGACAGCATATGACTACACCTTC,CASSPRTAYDYTF,-,TRBV7-2,-,TRBJ1-2